Reported below is one T cell receptor beta chain. Its antigen is currently unknown. The data belong to a study of CD8+ T cells in alopecia areata. Study details: For 6 to 18 months, tofacitinib was taken, and 6 months off drug followed.

Whole-study findings and limits: Normal-skin resident alphabeta T cells also appear among scalp sample sequences.

The treatment was: oral pan-JAK inhibitor, 5-10 mg twice daily. Per germline, CDR1 GTSNPN and CDR2 SVGIG (reference sequence). This CDR3 is built from 12 residues. The V gene lost 2 bases and the J gene lost 9 bases, with 13 bases spanning the gap. Reverse transcription of extracted RNA yielded cDNA, which provided the sequencing template. Assay used: immunoSEQ multiplex PCR; TCRdb lists only in-frame clones, some missing. The sample records about 120,000 clones, 53% being singletons. Source: CD4+ T cells sorted from blood, taken at week 4, from a patient treated with tofacitinib. The receptor's source is a human donor with alopecia areata. This chain links TRBV30 with TRBJ1-1, with D perhaps matching TRBD1 (6 bases). DNA for the CDR3: TGTGCCTGGAGTCCGCAGGGGCTTAAAGCTTTCTTT. Amino acids: CAWSPQGLKAFF.